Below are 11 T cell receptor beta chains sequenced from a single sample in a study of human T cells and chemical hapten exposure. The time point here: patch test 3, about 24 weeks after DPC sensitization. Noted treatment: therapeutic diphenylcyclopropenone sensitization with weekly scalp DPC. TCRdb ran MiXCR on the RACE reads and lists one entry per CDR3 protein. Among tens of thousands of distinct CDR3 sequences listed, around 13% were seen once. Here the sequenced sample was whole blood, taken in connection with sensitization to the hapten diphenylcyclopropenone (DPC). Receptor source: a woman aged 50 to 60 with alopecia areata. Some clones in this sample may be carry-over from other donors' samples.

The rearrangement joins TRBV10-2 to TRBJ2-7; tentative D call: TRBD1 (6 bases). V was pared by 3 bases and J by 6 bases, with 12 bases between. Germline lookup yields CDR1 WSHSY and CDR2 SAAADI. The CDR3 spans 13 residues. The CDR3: CASSEQTGSEQYF. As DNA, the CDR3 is TGCGCCAGCAGTGAACAGACAGGATCCGAGCAGTACTTC.

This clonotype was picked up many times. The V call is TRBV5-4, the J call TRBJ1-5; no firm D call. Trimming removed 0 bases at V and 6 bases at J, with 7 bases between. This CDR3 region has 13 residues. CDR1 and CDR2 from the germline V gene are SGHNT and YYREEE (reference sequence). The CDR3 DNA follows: TGTGCCAGCAGCTTGGGTGACGGTCAGCCCCAGCATTTT. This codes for CASSLGDGQPQHF.

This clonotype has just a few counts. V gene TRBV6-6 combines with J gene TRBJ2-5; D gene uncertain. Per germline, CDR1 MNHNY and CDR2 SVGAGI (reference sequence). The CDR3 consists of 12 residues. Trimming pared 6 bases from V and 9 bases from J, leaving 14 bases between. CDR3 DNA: TGTGCCAGCAGCCCGTCGGTGGTGGCCCAGTACTTC. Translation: CASSPSVVAQYF.

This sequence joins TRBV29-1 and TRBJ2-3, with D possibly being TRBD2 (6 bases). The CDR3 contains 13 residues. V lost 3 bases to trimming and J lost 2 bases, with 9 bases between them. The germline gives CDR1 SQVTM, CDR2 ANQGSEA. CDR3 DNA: TGCAGCGTTGATAGCGGAATCACAGATACGCAGTATTTT. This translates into CSVDSGITDTQYF.

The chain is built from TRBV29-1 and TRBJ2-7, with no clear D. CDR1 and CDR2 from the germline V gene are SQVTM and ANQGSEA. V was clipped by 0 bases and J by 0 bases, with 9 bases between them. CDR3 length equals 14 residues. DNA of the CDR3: TGCAGCGTTGAAGATCTAGGCAACTCCTACGAGCAGTACTTC. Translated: CSVEDLGNSYEQYF.

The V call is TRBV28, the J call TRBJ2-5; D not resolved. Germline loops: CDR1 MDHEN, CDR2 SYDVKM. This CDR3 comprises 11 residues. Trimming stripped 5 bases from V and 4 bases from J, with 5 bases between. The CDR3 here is CASSQIETQYF. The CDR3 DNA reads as TGTGCCAGCAGTCAAATAGAGACCCAGTACTTC. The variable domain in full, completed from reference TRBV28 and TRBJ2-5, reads DVKVTQSSRYLVKRTGEKVFLECVQDMDHENMFWYRQDPGLGLRLIYFSYDVKMKEKGDIPEGYSVSREKKERFSLILESASTNQTSMYLCASSQIETQYFGPGTRLLVL.

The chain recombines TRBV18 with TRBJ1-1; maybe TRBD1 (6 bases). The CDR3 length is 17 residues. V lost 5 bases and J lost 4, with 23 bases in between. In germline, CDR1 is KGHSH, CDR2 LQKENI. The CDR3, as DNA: TGTGCCAGCTCAGCCAACCTCGTCGGGGGCGGAGGCACTGAAGCTTTCTTT. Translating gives CASSANLVGGGGTEAFF.

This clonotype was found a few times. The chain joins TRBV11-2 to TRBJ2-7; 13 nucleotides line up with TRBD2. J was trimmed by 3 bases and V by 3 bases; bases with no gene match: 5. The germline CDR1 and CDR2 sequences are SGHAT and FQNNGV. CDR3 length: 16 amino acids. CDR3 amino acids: CASSLGLAGPHYEQYF. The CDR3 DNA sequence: TGTGCCAGCAGCTTGGGACTAGCGGGACCCCACTACGAGCAGTACTTC.

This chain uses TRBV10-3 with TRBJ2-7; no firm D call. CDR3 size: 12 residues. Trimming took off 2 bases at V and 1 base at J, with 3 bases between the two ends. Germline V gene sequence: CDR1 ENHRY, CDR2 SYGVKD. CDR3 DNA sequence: TGTGCCATCAGTGAGCAGTCCTACGAGCAGTACTTC. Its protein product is CAISEQSYEQYF.

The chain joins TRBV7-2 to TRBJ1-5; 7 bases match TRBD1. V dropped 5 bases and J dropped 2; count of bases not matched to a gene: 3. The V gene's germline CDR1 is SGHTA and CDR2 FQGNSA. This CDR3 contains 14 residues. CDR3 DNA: TGTGCCAGCAGCCGTACAGGGGGCAATCAGCCCCAGCATTTT. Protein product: CASSRTGGNQPQHF.

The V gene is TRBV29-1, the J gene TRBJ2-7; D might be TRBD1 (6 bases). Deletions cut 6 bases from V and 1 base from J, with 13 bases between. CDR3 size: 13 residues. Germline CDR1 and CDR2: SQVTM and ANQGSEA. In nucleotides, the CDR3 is TGCAGCGTCCTACAGGGTTGGTCCTACGAGCAGTACTTC. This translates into CSVLQGWSYEQYF.